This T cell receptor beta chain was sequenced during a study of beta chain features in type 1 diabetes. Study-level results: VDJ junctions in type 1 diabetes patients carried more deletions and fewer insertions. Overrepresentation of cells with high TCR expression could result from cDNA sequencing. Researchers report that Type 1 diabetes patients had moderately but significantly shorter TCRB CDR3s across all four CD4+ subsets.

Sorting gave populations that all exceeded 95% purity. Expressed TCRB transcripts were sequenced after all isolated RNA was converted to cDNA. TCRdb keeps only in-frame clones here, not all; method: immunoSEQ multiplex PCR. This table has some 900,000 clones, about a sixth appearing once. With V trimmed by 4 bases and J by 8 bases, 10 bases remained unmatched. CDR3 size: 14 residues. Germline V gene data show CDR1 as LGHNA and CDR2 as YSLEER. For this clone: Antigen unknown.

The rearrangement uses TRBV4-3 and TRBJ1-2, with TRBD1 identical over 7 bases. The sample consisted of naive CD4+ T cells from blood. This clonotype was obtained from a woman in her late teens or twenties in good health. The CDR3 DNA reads TGCGCCAGCAGCCCGGGGACAGACCCTCGGGGCTACACCTTC. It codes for CASSPGTDPRGYTF.